The entry below gives a single TCR beta chain sequence along with its context. Its matching antigen is unknown. These data are taken from a study of lymphopenia after photon versus proton radiotherapy. General observations from the study: Relative stability marked proton patients; photon patients lost diversity and naive cells.

The length of the CDR3 is 12 residues. The germline V and J ends were trimmed by 2 bases and 10 bases, with 9 bases remaining between them. Germline V gene data show CDR1 as MDHEN and CDR2 as SYDVKM. Produced via immunoSEQ multiplex PCR; TCRdb's table is partial and in-frame only. The sample has 77,000 or so clones, around four fifths seen once. This TCR was recovered from a man aged 55 to 70 with pancreatic cancer. The chain uses TRBV28 and TRBJ2-1; D could derive from TRBD1 or TRBD2 (6 bases each). The specimen comprised peripheral blood, sampled from a patient treated with proton-based radiotherapy. The CDR3 nucleotides read TGTGCCAGCAGTTTAACGGGGGCGGAGCAGTTCTTC. It encodes CASSLTGAEQFF. The entire variable domain, with the rest obtained from reference TRBV28 and TRBJ2-1, is as follows: DVKVTQSSRYLVKRTGEKVFLECVQDMDHENMFWYRQDPGLGLRLIYFSYDVKMKEKGDIPEGYSVSREKKERFSLILESASTNQTSMYLCASSLTGAEQFFGPGTRLTVL.